This TCR beta chain was obtained from a study of response to subunit inactivated influenza vaccine. The trim removed 1 base at V and 2 bases at J, leaving 8 bases unmatched. Germline V gene data show CDR1 as SGHVS and CDR2 as FNYEAQ. The CDR3 runs to 17 residues. MiXCR, applied by TCRdb to the RT-PCR reads, yields one record per CDR3 protein. The sample yields about 170,000 distinct CDR3 sequences, roughly 12% seen once. This clonotype turned up a few times. A further study also used this sample, focusing on T cells expressing NK-cell markers. From that second work: For TCR beta, cDNA was produced by 5'RACE template switching with UMIs. It was sorted CD3+CD56-NKG2C+, CD3+CD56+NKG2C- and CD3+CD56+NKG2C+ T cells that provided the TCR beta repertoires. The use of an anti-gamma-delta TCR antibody, which was added in several experiments, restricted sorting to T cells expressing alpha-beta TCR. Dominant NKG2C+ clonotypes accounted for 1.0-7.0% of CD8+ T cells in six or seven donors.

The sample in question was CD8+ T cells sorted from PBMCs, obtained 11 to 12 days after vaccination. The receptor was derived from a man aged 50-59 years who received an inactivated influenza vaccine. This chain uses TRBV7-6 with TRBJ2-1; TRBD1 aligns across 7 bases. In DNA, the CDR3 is TGTGCCAGCAGCTTAGTTCTACAGGGGTACACCTACAATGAGCAGTTCTTC. It encodes CASSLVLQGYTYNEQFF.